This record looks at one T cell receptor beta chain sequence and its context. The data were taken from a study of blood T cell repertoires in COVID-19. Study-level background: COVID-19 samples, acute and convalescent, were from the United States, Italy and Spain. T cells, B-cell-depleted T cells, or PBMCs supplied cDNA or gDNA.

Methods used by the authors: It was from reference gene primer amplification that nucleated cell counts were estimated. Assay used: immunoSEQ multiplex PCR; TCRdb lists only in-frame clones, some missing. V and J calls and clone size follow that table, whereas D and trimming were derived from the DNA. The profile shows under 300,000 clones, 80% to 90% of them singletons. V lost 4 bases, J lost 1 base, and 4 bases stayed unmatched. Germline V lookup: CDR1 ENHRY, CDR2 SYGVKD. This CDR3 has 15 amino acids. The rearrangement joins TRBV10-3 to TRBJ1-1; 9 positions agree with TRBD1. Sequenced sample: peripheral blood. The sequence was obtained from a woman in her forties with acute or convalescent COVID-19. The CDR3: CAISGRQGGNTEAFF. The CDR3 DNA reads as TGTGCCATCAGTGGCCGACAGGGGGGGAACACTGAAGCTTTCTTT.